The 13 T cell receptor beta chains presented below share a single source sample, sequenced in a study of blood T cell repertoires in COVID-19. Produced via immunoSEQ multiplex PCR; TCRdb's table is partial and in-frame only. The table has under 300,000 clones, about 93% seen once. The sample consisted of peripheral blood. The origin of the receptors is a man aged 30-40 years with COVID-19, enrolled during active disease.

The chain couples TRBV5-1 to TRBJ1-6, with D possibly matching TRBD1 (6 bases). The CDR3 length is 15 residues. Trimming shortened V by 0 bases and J by 5 bases, and 9 bases separated the two germline ends. The V gene's germline CDR1 is SGHRS and CDR2 YFSETQ. The DNA for the CDR3 is TGCGCCAGCAGCTTGGGACAGGAGGATAATTCACCCCTCCACTTT. Amino acid sequence: CASSLGQEDNSPLHF.

V usage is TRBV12-5 and J usage is TRBJ1-1, with TRBD1 matching over 11 bases. After removal of 0 bases from V and 6 bases from J, the junction contained 18 bases not matched to a gene. The CDR3 contains 20 residues. Per the germline V gene, CDR1 is LGHNT and CDR2 is FRNRAP. The CDR3 DNA sequence: TGTGCTAGTGGTTTGGTACCCCCCCGGGACAGGGGGGCTCGGTTTTCTGAAGCTTTCTTT. Translation: CASGLVPPRDRGARFSEAFF.

This chain's CDR3 is CASSSTGPDTEAFF. In DNA form, the CDR3 reads TGCGCCAGCAGCAGCACAGGGCCTGACACTGAAGCTTTCTTT. The chain employs TRBV5-1 and TRBJ1-1; D is perhaps TRBD1 (6 bases). V lost 4 bases to trimming and J lost 3 bases, with 13 bases between them. Germline V gives CDR1 SGHRS, CDR2 YFSETQ. This CDR3 is 14 amino acids long.

The CDR3 sequence is CASSTQPNQPQHF. CDR3 coding DNA: TGTGCCAGCAGCACACAACCAAATCAGCCCCAGCATTTT. This chain joins TRBV9 and TRBJ1-5; D unresolved. Germline V CDR1 and CDR2: SGDLS, YYNGEE. The CDR3 is 13 residues long. Trimming pared 4 bases from V and 4 bases from J, leaving 9 bases between.

The count of this clone is one. This chain connects TRBV19 to TRBJ2-1; TRBD2 matches at 8 bases. The CDR3 is made up of 16 amino acids. Germline lookup yields CDR1 LNHDA and CDR2 SQIVND (reference sequence). Losses at the gene ends were 7 bases for V and 1 base for J; bases not matched to a gene: 9. The CDR3 protein is CASTPGGGGSYNEQFF. CDR3 DNA: TGTGCCAGTACCCCGGGGGGGGGCGGGTCCTACAATGAGCAGTTCTTC.

As to this clone: Other DNA sequences in this sample translate to the same CDR3. J is TRBJ2-7 and V is TRBV6-2 or TRBV6-3; D call uncertain. This CDR3 contains 11 residues. Trimming left V 1 base short and J 4 bases short, with 2 bases between. Germline assignment: CDR1 MNHEY and CDR2 SVGEGT. The CDR3 here is CASSYLYEQYF. In DNA, the CDR3 is TGTGCCAGCAGTTACTTATACGAGCAGTACTTC.

The rearrangement uses TRBV19 and TRBJ2-1; 8 nucleotides agree with TRBD1. The CDR3 has 17 residues. V trimming: 1 base; J trimming: 1 base; junction bases outside the gene matches: 6. Germline V CDR1 and CDR2: LNHDA, SQIVND (reference sequence). Written as DNA, the CDR3 is TGTGCCAGTAGTATAGCTGGCAGGGGGCGGTCCTACAATGAGCAGTTCTTC. Its protein product is CASSIAGRGRSYNEQFF.

This clone was counted only a few times. The chain combines TRBV5-6 with TRBJ1-2; D unclear. Per the germline V gene, CDR1 is SGHDT and CDR2 is YYEEEE. V lost 4 bases, J lost 7 bases, and 14 bases lay in between. The CDR3 has 13 amino acids. The chain's CDR3 is CASSQTPPGGYTF. The CDR3, as DNA: TGTGCCAGCAGCCAGACCCCTCCGGGTGGCTACACCTTC. Combining the CDR3 with reference TRBV5-6 and TRBJ1-2 gives the whole variable domain DAGVTQSPTHLIKTRGQQVTLRCSPKSGHDTVSWYQQALGQGPQFIFQYYEEEERQRGNFPDRFSGHQFPNYSSELNVNALLLGDSALYLCASSQTPPGGYTFGSGTRLTVV.

This sequence joins TRBV2 and TRBJ1-5, with TRBD1 identical over 8 bases. With 4 bases clipped from V and 5 bases from J, the junction kept 7 bases outside the gene matches. The CDR3 runs 15 residues. Germline V gene lookup returns CDR1 SNHLY and CDR2 FYNNEI. The CDR3 is CASSGPGQGDQPQHF. Written as DNA, the CDR3 is TGTGCCAGCAGTGGGCCCGGACAGGGCGATCAGCCCCAGCATTTT.

CDR3 coding DNA: TGTGCCAGCAGCCTGGGTGGGAGCCTACTCTCTGGAAACACCATATATTTT. Residues: CASSLGGSLLSGNTIYF. This chain links TRBV3-1 (or the pseudogene TRBV3-2) with TRBJ1-3, with unresolved D. CDR1 and CDR2 from the germline V gene are LGHDT and YNNKEL (reference sequence). The CDR3 contains 17 residues. V gave up 4 bases and J gave up 0 bases, with 16 bases separating them.

The chain joins TRBV19 to TRBJ2-1, with D possibly matching TRBD2 (5 bases). The CDR3 runs to 15 residues. Germline loops: CDR1 LNHDA, CDR2 SQIVND (reference sequence). Trimming removed 10 bases at V and 4 bases at J, with 20 bases between. The CDR3 coding sequence is TGTGCCACCCAACCTCACGCCGGGAAATACAATGAGCAGTTCTTC. This sequence encodes CATQPHAGKYNEQFF.

As for this clone: Compared with germline, one end of the junction differs, possibly owing to a read error. The genes are TRBV9 and TRBJ1-1; D is possibly TRBD1 (6 bases). This CDR3 has 18 residues. Looked up from germline, CDR1 is SGDLS and CDR2 is YYNGEE. In nucleotides, the CDR3 is TGTGCCAGCACCGTAGGAACCGAGGGGCAGGGGATCAACACTGAAGCTTTCTTT. Its translation: CASTVGTEGQGINTEAFF.

This clone was counted a few times. The rearrangement joins TRBV2 to TRBJ1-1; D perhaps matches TRBD1 (6 bases). The CDR3 loop spans 15 amino acids. Per germline, CDR1 SNHLY and CDR2 FYNNEI. Trimming removed 8 bases at V and 1 base at J, with 17 bases between. This CDR3 is CASLVGGAGNTEAFF. The CDR3 DNA is TGTGCCAGCCTCGTTGGGGGGGCGGGGAACACTGAAGCTTTCTTT.